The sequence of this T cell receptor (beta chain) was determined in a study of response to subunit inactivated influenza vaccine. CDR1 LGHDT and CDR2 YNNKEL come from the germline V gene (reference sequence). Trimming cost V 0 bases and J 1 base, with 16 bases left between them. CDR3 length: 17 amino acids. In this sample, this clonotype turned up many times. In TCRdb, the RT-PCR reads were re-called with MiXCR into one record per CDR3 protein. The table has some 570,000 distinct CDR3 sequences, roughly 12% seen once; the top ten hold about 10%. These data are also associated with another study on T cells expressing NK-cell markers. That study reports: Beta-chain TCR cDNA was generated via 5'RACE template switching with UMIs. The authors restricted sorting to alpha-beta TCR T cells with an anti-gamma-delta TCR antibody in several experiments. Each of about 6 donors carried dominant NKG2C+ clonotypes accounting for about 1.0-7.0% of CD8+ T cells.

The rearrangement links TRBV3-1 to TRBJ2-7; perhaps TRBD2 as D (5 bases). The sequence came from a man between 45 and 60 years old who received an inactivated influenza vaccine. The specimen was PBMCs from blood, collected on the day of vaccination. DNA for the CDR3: TGTGCCAGCAGCCAAGATAGGGTAGGTCGGGGATCCTACGAGCAGTACTTC. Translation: CASSQDRVGRGSYEQYF.